This is a list of T cell receptor beta chains from one sample in a study of cytomegalovirus exposure and HLA in healthy donors. Profiled with immunoSEQ multiplex PCR; TCRdb holds only in-frame clones, not every one. The table has almost 200,000 clones, about 81% seen once. Sequencing input: PBMCs. The receptors stem from a woman aged 25-40 years in good health and CMV-seronegative. Both conserved end residues are part of each CDR3. Fields, in order: clone size, D gene, J gene, V gene, CDR3 DNA, CDR3 protein. A D gene is named only where the DNA matches it firmly. A clone size is listed for some rows: how often the clone was seen (once, few, many), or a class if it is expanded.

>once|TRBD1|TRBJ1-3|TRBV5-1
TGCGCCAGCAGCCCGAACCCACAGGGGGCAGGTGGAAACACCATATATTTT
CASSPNPQGAGGNTIYF
>-|TRBD1|TRBJ1-5|TRBV2
TGTGCCAGCACTACAGGGACAGGGAATCAGCCCCAGCATTTT
CASTTGTGNQPQHF
>-|-|TRBJ1-5|TRBV27
TGTGCCAGCAGTCCCACAGGGAGAGGGGTTCTTCAGCCCCAGCATTTT
CASSPTGRGVLQPQHF
>few|-|TRBJ1-2|TRBV30
TGTGCCTGGAGTGTAGTCGGTGGCTACACCTTC
CAWSVVGGYTF
>-|-|TRBJ1-4|TRBV4-1
TGCGCCAGCAGCCAAGGCGGGAATGAAAAACTGTTTTTT
CASSQGGNEKLFF
>-|TRBD2|TRBJ2-1|TRBV29-1
TGCAGCGTTGTAGCGGGGGGGCTCTACAATGAGCAGTTCTTC
CSVVAGGLYNEQFF
>-|-|TRBJ2-7|TRBV5-1
TGCGCCAGCAGCTTGGAGGCGCTAGCGCACAACTACGAGCAGTACTTC
CASSLEALAHNYEQYF
>-|-|TRBJ1-2|TRBV2
TGTGCCAGCAGTGAATACAGGGAAAGGCGTTATGGCTACACCTTC
CASSEYRERRYGYTF
>-|TRBD2|TRBJ2-1|TRBV29-1
TGCAGCGCCGAAGGGACTAGGAAAGACAATGAGCAGTTCTTC
CSAEGTRKDNEQFF
>-|-|TRBJ2-7|TRBV5-1
TGCGCCAGCAGCCCGGCGAACTCGAGAGGGGGCTCCTACGAGCAGTACTTC
CASSPANSRGGSYEQYF
>-|-|TRBJ2-7|TRBV29-1
TGCAGCGTCCGGACTCCCCCCTACGAGCAGTACTTC
CSVRTPPYEQYF
>-|-|TRBJ1-6|TRBV18
TGTGCCAGCTCACCAAGCCCGCCAGGGTCAAATTCACCCCTCCACTTT
CASSPSPPGSNSPLHF
>-|-|TRBJ2-7|TRBV4-1
TGCGCCAGCAGCGAGTGGCCAGTTGGAGGGACCTACGAGCAGTACTTC
CASSEWPVGGTYEQYF
>-|TRBD2|TRBJ2-1|TRBV5-1
TGCGCCAGCAGCTTGGTTCTAGCGGGCTCCACAATGCCGTTCTTC
CASSLVLAGSTMPFF
>-|-|TRBJ2-2|TRBV10-3
TGTGCCATCAGCCGGCCCAACGGAGGGCCAGGGACCGGGGAGCTGTTTTTT
CAISRPNGGPGTGELFF
>many|TRBD1|TRBJ1-5|TRBV6-1
TGTGCCAGCAAAACAGGGGTTAGGTCCGGGCAGCCCCAGCATTTT
CASKTGVRSGQPQHF
>-|TRBD2|TRBJ2-7|TRBV30
TGTGCCTGGAGACTAGCGGCCTCCTACGAGCAGTACTTC
CAWRLAASYEQYF
>-|-|TRBJ2-7|TRBV9
TGTGCCAGCAGCGTAGGGCCCCAATACGAGCAGTACTTC
CASSVGPQYEQYF
>-|TRBD2|TRBJ2-4|TRBV2
TGTGCCAGCAGACCAGGACTAGCGGGAGGCAAAAACATTCAGTACTTC
CASRPGLAGGKNIQYF
>-|-|TRBJ2-3|TRBV5-1
TGCGCCAGCAGCTTGGGGAGGGCAGATACGCAGTATTTT
CASSLGRADTQYF
>-|TRBD1|TRBJ1-2|TRBV19
TGTGCCAGTAGTATAATAATGGGACAGATGAACTATGGCTACACCTTC
CASSIIMGQMNYGYTF
>-|TRBD2|TRBJ2-7|TRBV4-2
TGTGCCAGCAGCCAAGATAGCGGGGGGGCCTACGAGCAGTACTTC
CASSQDSGGAYEQYF
>few|TRBD2|TRBJ2-5|TRBV6-5
TGTGCCAGCAACCCGACTAGCGGGAGTGGGTTGAACTTC
CASNPTSGSGLNF
>-|TRBD1|TRBJ2-7|TRBV6-1
TGTGCCAGCAGTGTCCGGGACAGGTTTGAAGAGCAGTACTTC
CASSVRDRFEEQYF
>-|TRBD2|TRBJ2-2|TRBV30
TGTGCCTGGAGGACTAGCGTAAACAGCGGGGAGCTGTTTTTT
CAWRTSVNSGELFF
>few|TRBD1|TRBJ1-2|TRBV7-7
TGTGCCAGCAGCCGCCCGGGACAGGCTAACTATGGCTACACCTTC
CASSRPGQANYGYTF
>-|TRBD1|TRBJ1-2|TRBV4-1
TGCGCCAGCAGCCAAGACGGACAGGGGGCCTCAGGCTACACCTTC
CASSQDGQGASGYTF